This T cell receptor (beta chain) was profiled in a study of T cell responses to AZD1222 COVID-19 vaccine. Whole-study findings and limits: AZD1222 recipients seropositive at baseline numbered only five or six.

Notes on this clone: Its antigen is unidentified.

The CDR3 is 15 amino acids. The V and J ends lost 3 bases and 0 bases respectively, with 10 bases between them. Germline CDR1 and CDR2: KGHDR and SFDVKD. Repertoires were generated with immunoSEQ multiplex PCR, while TCRdb's copy carries only in-frame clones and drops some. Here the sample spans 90,000 to 150,000 clones, 88% being singletons. This clonotype was obtained from an adult in good health. Sample: peripheral blood, taken on day 0 of AZD1222 vaccination. This chain links TRBV24-1 with TRBJ1-2; D not resolved. The CDR3 loop reads CATSDPYRSNYGYTF. For the CDR3, the DNA is TGTGCCACCAGTGATCCATATCGGTCTAACTATGGCTACACCTTC.